This TCR beta chain was sequenced for a study of T cells expressing NK-cell markers. At the level of the study: Sorted CD3+CD56+NKG2C+, CD3+CD56+NKG2C- and CD3+CD56-NKG2C+ T cells provided the TCR beta repertoires. HCMV seropositivity marked seven of the eight sequenced donors; one was seronegative. Points from the study as a whole: Where several donors were concerned, these clonotypes also led the CD3+CD56-NKG2C+ fraction.

Concerning this clonotype itself: The antigen is undetermined.

What made the TCR beta cDNA was 5'RACE template switching with UMIs. TCRdb re-called the 5' RACE reads, yielding one record per CDR3 amino acid sequence without DNA. In all, the sample yields 150,000 to 200,000 distinct CDR3 sequences. The CDR3 extends over 13 amino acids. Per germline, CDR1 SNHLY and CDR2 FYNNEI. The specimen sequenced was blood T cells: a sorted CD56 or NKG2C T cell subset, CD4+ or CD8+ T cells, or bulk PBMC T cells (not recorded which). The V gene is TRBV2, the J gene TRBJ1-1. The receptor comes from a man aged 18-75 years in good health. The CDR3 here is CASSNIDGNEAFF.